The T cell receptor (beta chain) described here comes from a study of shared clonotypes between healthy human individuals. Only in-frame clones appear in the TCRdb table, and some are missing; sequencing was by immunoSEQ multiplex PCR. The sample shows 2,100,000 or so clones, 90% to 96% of them seen only once. Between the trimmed V and J ends, which lost 4 bases and 2 bases, there was a span of 8 bases. Germline V lookup: CDR1 SGHTA, CDR2 FQGTGA. This CDR3 spans 13 amino acids. The sample holds one count of this clone. The receptor was derived from a man in his late teens or twenties in good health. The sample taken for sequencing was naive CD4+ T cells sorted from blood. Described subset: CD45RA+ positively selected. V gene TRBV7-3 combines with J gene TRBJ2-5; D ambiguous. The CDR3 bases are TGTGCCAGCAGCTCCAAGCTTCAAGAGACCCAGTACTTC. Translated, it gives CASSSKLQETQYF.